These 16 T cell receptor beta chains were all obtained from the same sample, sequenced in a study of blood T cell repertoires in COVID-19. TCRdb's table, derived via immunoSEQ multiplex PCR, lists solely in-frame clones and lacks some. The sample contains about 110,000 clones, 75% to 85% of which appear only once. Sequences were obtained from peripheral blood. All receptors come from a man of 80 years or more with COVID-19, enrolled during active disease.

The V gene is TRBV6-5, the J gene TRBJ1-5, with no clear D. Germline assignment: CDR1 MNHEY and CDR2 SVGAGI. The V and J ends lost 7 bases and 9 bases respectively, with 16 bases between them. The CDR3 loop spans 13 amino acids. The CDR3 region has the DNA TGTGCCAGCAAGGTGGGGAGTTCGGGGCCCCAGCATTTT. This encodes CASKVGSSGPQHF.

This chain links TRBV27 with TRBJ2-3; TRBD1 is a possible D gene (5 bases). Trimming took 6 bases from V and 0 from J, leaving 16 bases between them. Germline V CDR1 and CDR2: MNHEY, SMNVEV (reference sequence). CDR3 length equals 16 residues. CDR3 sequence: CASRPDSAISTDTQYF. CDR3 bases: TGTGCCAGCAGGCCAGACAGCGCTATAAGCACAGATACGCAGTATTTT.

The V call is TRBV6-6, the J call TRBJ2-7; 9 positions agree with TRBD1. Germline trimming cut 6 bases from V and 6 bases from J; bases unmatched to any gene: 3. In germline, CDR1 is MNHNY, CDR2 SVGAGI (reference sequence). The CDR3 loop spans 12 amino acids. CDR3 sequence reads: CASRMTGGEQYF. CDR3 in DNA: TGTGCCAGCAGAATGACAGGGGGCGAGCAGTACTTC.

The chain carries TRBV11-2 and TRBJ2-3, with 7 bases lining up with TRBD2. The CDR3 is made up of 15 amino acids. The germline V gene encodes CDR1 SGHAT and CDR2 FQNNGV. V was pared by 2 bases and J by 2 bases, with 4 bases of the junction left unmatched. CDR3 bases: TGTGCCAGCAGCTTAAGGGAGCGGGACACAGATACGCAGTATTTT. It translates to CASSLRERDTDTQYF.

This clone turned up a few times. The chain recombines TRBV2 with TRBJ2-1; TRBD2 agrees at 12 bases. The CDR3 covers 15 residues. Germline-derived CDR1 and CDR2 are SNHLY and FYNNEI. Trimming at V came to 7 bases and at J to 7 bases, leaving 8 bases not matched to a gene. In DNA form, the CDR3 reads TGTGCCAGCATACCTAGCGGGAGGGCAGGGAATGAGCAGTTCTTC. Its protein is CASIPSGRAGNEQFF.

The chain has TRBV6-2 or TRBV6-3 and TRBJ2-3; a weak D match, TRBD2 (5 bases). V lost 5 bases and J 1 base, leaving 13 bases between the germline ends. CDR1 is MNHEY, CDR2 SVGEGT, per germline. The CDR3 has 15 amino acids. In DNA form, the CDR3 reads TGTGCCAGCAGTCTCCCAGAGAGGGGCACAGATACGCAGTATTTT. Translated, it gives CASSLPERGTDTQYF.

The chain links TRBV7-2 to TRBJ1-2; no reliable D call. Germline V CDR1 and CDR2: SGHTA, FQGNSA. Trimming left V 3 bases short and J 0 bases short, with 5 bases between. The length of the CDR3 is 13 residues. CDR3 DNA: TGTGCCAGCAGCTTGGCGGCTAACTATGGCTACACCTTC. Residues: CASSLAANYGYTF.

The chain couples TRBV7-9 to TRBJ2-3, with TRBD2 as a possible D gene (5 bases). The length of the CDR3 is 14 residues. Trimming removed 5 bases at V and 2 bases at J, with 11 bases between. Germline V lookup: CDR1 SEHNR, CDR2 FQNEAQ (reference sequence). In DNA form, the CDR3 reads TGTGCCAGCAGCACCGTGGGAGCCACAGATACGCAGTATTTT. Its translation is CASSTVGATDTQYF.

V and J are TRBV27 and TRBJ1-6; 8 nucleotides align to TRBD1. V was clipped by 6 bases and J by 5 bases; unmatched bases: 3. CDR1 and CDR2 from the germline V gene are MNHEY and SMNVEV (reference sequence). The length of the CDR3 is 14 residues. CDR3 residues: CASRWDRHNSPLHF. The CDR3, as DNA: TGTGCCAGCAGGTGGGACAGGCATAATTCACCCCTCCACTTT.

The V and J genes are TRBV12-3 or TRBV12-4 and TRBJ1-5, with a tentative D call TRBD1 (6 bases). The length of the CDR3 is 13 residues. V lost 6 bases to trimming and J lost 7 bases, with 13 bases between them. In DNA form, the CDR3 reads TGTGCCAGCAGCATACAGGGATGGCAGCCCCAGCATTTT. It yields the protein CASSIQGWQPQHF.

J is TRBJ1-1 and V is TRBV21-1; whether TRBD1, the table's D call, matches the DNA was not checked. TRBV21-1 is designated a pseudogene. The length of the CDR3 is 16 residues. The CDR3 spells CASSARQGPGSTEAFF. In DNA form, the CDR3 reads TGTGCCAGCAGCGCCCGACAGGGCCCCGGGAGCACTGAAGCTTTCTTT.

V gene TRBV7-2 combines with J gene TRBJ2-1; 11 positions agree with TRBD2. Germline CDR1 reads SGHTA; CDR2 reads FQGNSA. The CDR3 is 16 amino acids. V shed 4 bases and J 5 bases; nucleotides not matched to a gene: 7. The CDR3 is CASSWVLAGGDNEQFF. The CDR3 bases are TGTGCCAGCAGCTGGGTTCTAGCGGGAGGAGACAATGAGCAGTTCTTC.

The V call is TRBV9, the J call TRBJ2-1; D is unresolved. Germline V gene data show CDR1 as SGDLS and CDR2 as YYNGEE. The CDR3 length is 15 residues. V lost 0 bases and J lost 0, with 7 bases in between. The CDR3 coding sequence is TGTGCCAGCAGCGTAGTGCCTAGCTCCTACAATGAGCAGTTCTTC. Protein product: CASSVVPSSYNEQFF.

This rearrangement joins TRBV2 to TRBJ1-1, with D maybe TRBD1 (6 bases). V lost 6 bases to trimming and J lost 6 bases, with 17 bases between them. In germline, CDR1 is SNHLY, CDR2 FYNNEI. The CDR3 extends over 14 amino acids. As DNA, the CDR3 is TGTGCCAGCAGCGAAAGGGACATTTGGGCTGAAGCTTTCTTT. It translates to CASSERDIWAEAFF.

The chain couples TRBV11-2 to TRBJ2-5; possible D gene TRBD2, 5 bases. V was shortened by 0 bases and J by 1 base, with 12 bases between the two germline ends. This CDR3 is 16 amino acids long. Germline V gene lookup returns CDR1 SGHAT and CDR2 FQNNGV. The CDR3 reads CASSLDGLGVQETQYF. DNA for the CDR3: TGTGCCAGCAGCTTAGATGGACTTGGAGTCCAAGAGACCCAGTACTTC.

The chain combines TRBV21-1 with TRBJ1-1; TRBD1 reflects the table's D call only, with no check against the DNA. TRBV21-1 is classified as a pseudogene. There are 18 residues in the CDR3. Here the CDR3 DNA reads TGTGCCAGCAGCGCTCATTTGGACAGGGAGACTATGAACACTGAAGCTTTCTTT. This translates into CASSAHLDRETMNTEAFF.